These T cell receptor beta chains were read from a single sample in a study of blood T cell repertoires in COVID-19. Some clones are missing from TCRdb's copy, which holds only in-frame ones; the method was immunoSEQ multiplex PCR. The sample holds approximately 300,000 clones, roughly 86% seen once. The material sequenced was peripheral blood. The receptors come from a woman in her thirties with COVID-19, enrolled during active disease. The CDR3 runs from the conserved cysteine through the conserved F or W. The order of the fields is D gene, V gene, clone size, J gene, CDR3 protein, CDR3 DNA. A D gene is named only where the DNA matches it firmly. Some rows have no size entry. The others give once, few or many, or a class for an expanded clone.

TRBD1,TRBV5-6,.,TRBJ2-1,CASSPDRGEDEQFF,TGTGCCAGCAGCCCGGACAGGGGGGAGGATGAGCAGTTCTTC
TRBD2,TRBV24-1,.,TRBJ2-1,CATSDTSGRGNEQFF,TGTGCCACCAGTGACACCAGCGGGAGGGGCAATGAGCAGTTCTTC
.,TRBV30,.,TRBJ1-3,CAWGRGNWAGNTIYF,TGTGCCTGGGGCCGGGGTAACTGGGCTGGAAACACCATATATTTT
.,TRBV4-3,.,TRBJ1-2,CASSQTGIANYGYTF,TGCGCCAGCAGCCAAACAGGAATAGCTAACTATGGCTACACCTTC
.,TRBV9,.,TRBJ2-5,CASSVSPTTGQETQYF,TGTGCCAGCAGCGTATCCCCTACGACGGGACAAGAGACCCAGTACTTC
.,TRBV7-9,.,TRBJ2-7,CASSRTGGFDEQYF,TGTGCCAGCAGCAGGACTGGCGGTTTCGACGAGCAGTACTTC
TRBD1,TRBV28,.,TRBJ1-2,CASSLAPDRSYGYTF,TGTGCCAGCAGTTTAGCCCCGGACAGGAGCTATGGCTACACCTTC
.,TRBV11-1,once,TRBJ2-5,CASSSQGETQYF,TGTGCCAGCAGCTCACAGGGAGAGACCCAGTACTTC
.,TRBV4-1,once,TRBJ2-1,CASSQGRAAQDEQFF,TGCGCCAGCAGCCAAGGACGAGCGGCCCAAGATGAGCAGTTCTTC
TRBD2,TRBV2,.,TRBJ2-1,CASSEEAGRDEQFF,TGTGCCAGCAGTGAAGAGGCAGGGAGGGATGAGCAGTTCTTC